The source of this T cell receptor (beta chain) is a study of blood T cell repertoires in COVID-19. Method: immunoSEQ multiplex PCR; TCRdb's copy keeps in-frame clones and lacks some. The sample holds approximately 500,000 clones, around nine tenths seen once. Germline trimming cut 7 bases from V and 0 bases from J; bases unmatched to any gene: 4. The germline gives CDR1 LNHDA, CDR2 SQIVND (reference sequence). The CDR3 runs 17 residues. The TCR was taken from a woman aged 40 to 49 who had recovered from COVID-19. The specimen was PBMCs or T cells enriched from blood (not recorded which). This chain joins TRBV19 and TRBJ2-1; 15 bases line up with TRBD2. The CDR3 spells CASKGLAGGSSYNEQFF. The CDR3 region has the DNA TGTGCCAGTAAAGGACTAGCGGGAGGGAGCTCCTACAATGAGCAGTTCTTC.